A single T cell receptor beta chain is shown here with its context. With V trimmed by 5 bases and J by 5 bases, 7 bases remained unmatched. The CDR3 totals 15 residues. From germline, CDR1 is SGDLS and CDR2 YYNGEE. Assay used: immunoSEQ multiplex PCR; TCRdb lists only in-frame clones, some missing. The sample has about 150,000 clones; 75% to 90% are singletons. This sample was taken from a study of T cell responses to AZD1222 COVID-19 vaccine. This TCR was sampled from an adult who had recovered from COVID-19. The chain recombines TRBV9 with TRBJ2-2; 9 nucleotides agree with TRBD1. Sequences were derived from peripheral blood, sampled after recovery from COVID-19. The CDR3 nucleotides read TGTGCCAGCAGTCGGACAGGGGTTGGTACCGGGGAGCTGTTTTTT. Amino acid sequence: CASSRTGVGTGELFF.